This T cell receptor (beta chain) emerged from a study of tumor and adjacent non-tumor tissue in lung cancer. The library came from three nested PCR rounds adapted from ARM-PCR protocols. One entry per CDR3 protein results from TCRdb running MiXCR on the multiplex PCR reads. This table has about 79,000 distinct CDR3 sequences, about two thirds appearing once. CDR3 length: 18 residues. Per germline, CDR1 SGHAT and CDR2 FQNNGV. V was clipped by 5 bases and J by 12 bases; unmatched bases: 21. This sample's RNA came from whole unsorted tissue. The sample consisted of lung tumor tissue. This TCR was sampled from a woman in her thirties or forties with non-small cell lung cancer. The chain recombines TRBV11-2 with TRBJ2-1; 11 bases fit TRBD2. CDR3 nucleotide sequence: TGTGCCAGCAGCCCGCGCATCGTAACTAGCGGGGGACTAATGGGGCAGTTCTTC. Translating gives CASSPRIVTSGGLMGQFF.